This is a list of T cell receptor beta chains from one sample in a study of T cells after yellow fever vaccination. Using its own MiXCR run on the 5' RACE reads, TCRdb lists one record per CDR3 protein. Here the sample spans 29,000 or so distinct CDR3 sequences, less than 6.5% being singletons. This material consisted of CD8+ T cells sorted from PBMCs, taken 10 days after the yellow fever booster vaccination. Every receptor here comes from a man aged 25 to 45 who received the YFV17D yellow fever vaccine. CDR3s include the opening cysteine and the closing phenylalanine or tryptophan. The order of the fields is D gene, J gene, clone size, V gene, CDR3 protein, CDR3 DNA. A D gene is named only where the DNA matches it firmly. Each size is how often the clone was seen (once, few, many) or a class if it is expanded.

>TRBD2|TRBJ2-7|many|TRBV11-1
CASSVGGPSGTAYEEQYF
TGTGCCAGCAGCGTCGGGGGGCCTAGCGGGACAGCCTACGAGGAGCAGTACTTC
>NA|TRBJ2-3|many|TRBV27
CASSLGPDTQYF
TGTGCCAGCAGCCTGGGCCCAGATACGCAGTATTTT
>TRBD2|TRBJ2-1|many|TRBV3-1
CASSQDRAGTSVNEQFF
TGTGCCAGCAGCCAAGATAGGGCCGGGACTAGTGTGAATGAGCAGTTCTTC
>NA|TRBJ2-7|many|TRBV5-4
CASSSRTLATYEQYF
TGTGCCAGCAGCTCCAGGACCCTAGCGACCTACGAGCAGTACTTC
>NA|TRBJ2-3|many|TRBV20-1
CSAVRPTEFKSDTQYF
TGCAGTGCTGTTCGCCCGACAGAGTTTAAATCGGATACGCAGTATTTT
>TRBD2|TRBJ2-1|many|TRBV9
CASRGLASNEQFF
TGTGCCAGCCGGGGACTAGCGAGCAATGAGCAGTTCTTC
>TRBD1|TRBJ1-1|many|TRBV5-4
CASSATGQNTEAFF
TGTGCCAGCAGCGCGACAGGGCAGAACACTGAAGCTTTCTTT
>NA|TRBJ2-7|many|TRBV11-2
CASRTRDGNEQYF
TGTGCCAGCAGAACTAGGGACGGGAACGAGCAGTACTTC
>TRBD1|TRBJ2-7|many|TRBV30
CAWASGTGNYEQYF
TGTGCCTGGGCTTCCGGGACAGGGAACTACGAGCAGTACTTC
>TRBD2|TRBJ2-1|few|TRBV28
CASIGLAGAYDEQFF
TGTGCCAGCATCGGACTAGCGGGGGCCTATGATGAGCAGTTCTTC
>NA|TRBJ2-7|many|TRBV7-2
CASSLGVLSIEQYF
TGTGCCAGCAGCTTAGGCGTCCTATCGATCGAGCAGTACTTC
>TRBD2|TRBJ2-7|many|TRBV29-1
CSVDNFSGSGYEQYF
TGCAGCGTTGACAACTTTAGCGGGAGTGGGTACGAGCAGTACTTC
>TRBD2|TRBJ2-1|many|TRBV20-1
CSARALGLATGAEQFF
TGCAGTGCTAGAGCCCTGGGACTAGCGACCGGAGCTGAGCAGTTCTTC